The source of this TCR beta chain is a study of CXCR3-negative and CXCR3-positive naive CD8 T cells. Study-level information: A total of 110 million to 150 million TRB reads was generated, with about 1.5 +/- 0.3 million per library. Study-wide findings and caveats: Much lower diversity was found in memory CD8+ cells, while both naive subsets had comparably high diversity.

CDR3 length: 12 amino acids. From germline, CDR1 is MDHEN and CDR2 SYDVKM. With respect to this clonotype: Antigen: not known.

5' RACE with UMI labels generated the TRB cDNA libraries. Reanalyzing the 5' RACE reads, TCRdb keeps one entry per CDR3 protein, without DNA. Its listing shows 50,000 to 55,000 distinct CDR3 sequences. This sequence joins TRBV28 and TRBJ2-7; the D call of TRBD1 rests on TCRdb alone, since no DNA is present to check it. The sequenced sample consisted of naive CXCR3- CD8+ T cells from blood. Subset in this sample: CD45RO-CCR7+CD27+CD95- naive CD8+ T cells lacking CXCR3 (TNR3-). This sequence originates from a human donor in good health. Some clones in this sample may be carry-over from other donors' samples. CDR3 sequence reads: CASRNRPYEQYF. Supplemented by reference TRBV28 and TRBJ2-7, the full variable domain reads DVKVTQSSRYLVKRTGEKVFLECVQDMDHENMFWYRQDPGLGLRLIYFSYDVKMKEKGDIPEGYSVSREKKERFSLILESASTNQTSMYLCASRNRPYEQYFGPGTRLTVT.